This record concerns one TCR beta chain sequence. What it binds is unknown. This sample stems from a study of blood T cells in healthy people across ages. Germline trimming cut 0 bases from V and 3 bases from J; bases unmatched to any gene: 6. The CDR3 runs 15 residues. Germline V gene sequence: CDR1 SGDLS, CDR2 YYNGEE. Researchers isolated at least 6 million PBMCs per sample. Findings of the study overall: CMV infection status of these donors was not known.

Through a sample-barcoded 5' primer and a J-beta primer mix, a second PCR was run for roughly 7 to 12 cycles. MiXCR, run by TCRdb on the 5' RACE reads, gives a single entry per CDR3 protein. The sample lists 1.8 million or so distinct CDR3 sequences; approximately 39% were seen once. This receptor was taken from a human donor in good health. This chain links TRBV9 with TRBJ2-7; 7 bases are shared with TRBD2. The sample comprised blood. DNA for the CDR3: TGTGCCAGCAGCGTAGCTGCGGGGGTCCGCTACGAGCAGTACTTC. This gives the protein CASSVAAGVRYEQYF. The full variable domain, rest sourced from reference TRBV9 and TRBJ2-7, is DSGVTQTPKHLITATGQRVTLRCSPRSGDLSVYWYQQSLDQGLQFLIQYYNGEERAKGNILERFSAQQFPDLHSELNLSSLELGDSALYFCASSVAAGVRYEQYFGPGTRLTVT.